The 10 T cell receptor beta chains presented below share a single source sample, sequenced in a study of cytomegalovirus exposure and HLA in healthy donors. Amplification used 60 Vbeta primers and 13 Jbeta primers. Sequencing used immunoSEQ multiplex PCR; TCRdb keeps in-frame clones, though not all of them. This table holds 150,000 to 180,000 clones, roughly 70% found once. Input material: PBMCs. The receptors originated from a man aged 30-40 years in good health and CMV-seronegative.

V usage is TRBV9 and J usage is TRBJ1-5, with 10 bases fitting TRBD1. CDR1 and CDR2 (germline): SGDLS, YYNGEE. The CDR3 runs 16 residues. V shed 2 bases, J shed 3 bases, and the junction held 5 bases outside the gene matches. The CDR3 region has the DNA TGTGCCAGCAGCGTCGGGACAGGGGCTTCCAATCAGCCCCAGCATTTT. Its translation: CASSVGTGASNQPQHF.

This clone was observed a handful of times. The V and J genes are TRBV28 and TRBJ1-4, with 8 bases aligning to TRBD1. This CDR3 spans 14 amino acids. Germline V gives CDR1 MDHEN, CDR2 SYDVKM. V shed 5 bases, J shed 7 bases, and the junction held 6 bases outside the gene matches. The CDR3 coding sequence is TGTGCCAGCAGTCTAGGACAGGGAAGTGAAAAACTGTTTTTT. It specifies CASSLGQGSEKLFF.

This clone appeared a single time. The V call is TRBV27, the J call TRBJ1-5, with a weak D call TRBD1 (6 bases). Germline V CDR1 and CDR2: MNHEY, SMNVEV (reference sequence). V lost 4 bases to trimming and J lost 1 base, with 26 bases between them. CDR3 length: 20 residues. DNA of the CDR3: TGTGCCAGCAGTTCCTACCGGGGCCCCAGGGGCCTTATAAGCAATCAGCCCCAGCATTTT. It codes for CASSSYRGPRGLISNQPQHF.

J is TRBJ2-5 and V is TRBV7-2; 8 bases map to TRBD1. Trimming removed 1 base from V and 6 bases from J; junction bases left unmatched: 4. The germline V gene encodes CDR1 SGHTA and CDR2 FQGNSA. The CDR3 is made up of 14 amino acids. CDR3 nucleotides: TGTGCCAGCAGCTTAGATCAGGGGGCGAAGACCCAGTACTTC. This sequence encodes CASSLDQGAKTQYF.

The chain combines TRBV9 with TRBJ2-7; D is uncertain. The CDR3 extends over 14 amino acids. Between the trimmed V and J ends, which lost 3 bases and 0 bases, there was a span of 10 bases. From germline, CDR1 is SGDLS and CDR2 YYNGEE. DNA for the CDR3: TGTGCCAGCAGCGAGGCAGGTAGCTCCTACGAGCAGTACTTC. Translation: CASSEAGSSYEQYF.

The chain recombines TRBV2 with TRBJ2-1, with TRBD2 matching over 8 bases. Germline V lookup: CDR1 SNHLY, CDR2 FYNNEI. Germline trimming cut 5 bases from V and 4 bases from J; bases unmatched to any gene: 10. This CDR3 is 16 amino acids long. The CDR3 protein is CASSPFSGVVYNEQFF. In DNA form, the CDR3 reads TGTGCCAGCAGTCCATTTAGCGGGGTAGTGTACAATGAGCAGTTCTTC.

This chain links TRBV5-4 with TRBJ1-1; TRBD1 matches 8 bases. The junction had 4 bases not matched to a gene; V was cut back by 4 bases and J by 5 bases. CDR3 length: 13 residues. CDR1 is SGHNT, CDR2 YYREEE, per germline (reference sequence). The CDR3 nucleotides are TGTGCCAGCAGCCGTACAGGGGGGACTGAAGCTTTCTTT. Residues: CASSRTGGTEAFF.

The CDR3 DNA is TGTGCCACCAGAGATCAGGGGACAGATACGCAGTATTTT. This translates into CATRDQGTDTQYF. The chain joins TRBV15 to TRBJ2-3; a possible D gene is TRBD1 (6 bases). Trimming took 6 bases from V and 3 from J, leaving 10 bases between them. This CDR3 spans 13 amino acids. From germline, CDR1 is LNHNV and CDR2 YYDKDF (reference sequence).

J is TRBJ2-3 and V is TRBV27, with 11 bases identical to TRBD2. Germline trimming cut 4 bases from V and 0 bases from J; bases unmatched to any gene: 12. Germline V gene data show CDR1 as MNHEY and CDR2 as SMNVEV (reference sequence). This CDR3 is built from 19 residues. The chain's CDR3 is CASSSLAGGLNPSTDTQYF. The CDR3 DNA follows: TGTGCCAGCAGTTCCCTAGCGGGGGGCTTGAACCCAAGCACAGATACGCAGTATTTT.

Worth noting for this clone: The junction and the germline gene differ at one end; a read error may be behind it. The rearrangement joins TRBV7-2 to TRBJ1-6, with a possible D match to TRBD1 (6 bases). CDR1 is SGHTA, CDR2 FQGNSA, per germline. The CDR3 contains 17 residues. CDR3 sequence: CASSLAPQGGVNSPLNF. In DNA, the CDR3 is TGTGCCAGCAGCTTAGCTCCCCAAGGGGGTGTGAATTCACCCCTCAACTTT.